This TCR beta chain emerged from a study of CD8 T cells in Susac syndrome. General study points: Only a relatively small number of individuals were included in the TCR sequencing and HLA analysis.

Peripheral blood CD8+ and CD4+ T cells were profiled by TCR beta sequencing. Purification of the CD8+ and CD4+ T cells relied on negative isolation, and TEMRA cells underwent FACS enrichment. Comments on this clonotype: The antigen remains undetermined.

Random hexamers were used to reverse transcribe the RNA input (roughly 0.5 to 1 ug). Across 54 Vbeta and 13 Jbeta, TCR beta CDR3 was amplified with immunoSEQ multiplex PCR. TCRdb re-derived calls from the immunoSEQ multiplex PCR reads in MiXCR, one entry per CDR3 protein. This table has roughly 60,000 distinct CDR3 sequences, roughly 92% appearing once. This receptor was taken from a human donor in good health. The sample comprised CD8+ T cells from PBMCs.

The CDR3 sequence: CSVETDLSYEQYF. The CDR3, as DNA: TGCAGCGTTGAAACCGATCTATCCTACGAGCAGTACTTC. This chain joins TRBV29-1 and TRBJ2-7; no firm D call. Per the germline V gene, CDR1 is SQVTM and CDR2 is ANQGSEA. The ends were cut back, 2 bases at V and 1 base at J, with 9 bases in the middle. CDR3 size: 13 residues.